This TCR beta chain derives from a study of cytomegalovirus exposure and HLA in healthy donors (dated by TCRdb to 2015 to 2018). Looking at the study overall: According to an earlier analysis of 587 of the donors, about 190 million T cells yielded 90 million to 140 million unique TCR beta sequences and approximately 300 Gb of sequence data. An early release that covered 640 HLA-typed donors contained approximately 320 gigabases of sequencing data and around 80 million unique TCR sequences. Of the 350 to 450 genotyped donors, roughly 85% fell in the genetic ancestry cluster associated with self-reported Caucasian donors. The study aimed to test whether signatures of past pathogen exposure could be identified by cataloging public T cell receptors. The study profiled the T cell repertoires of 666 subjects by immunosequencing and related them to cytomegalovirus serostatus. In addition to the first cohort of 666 subjects, a separate validation cohort of 120 different subjects was used. High-throughput TCR immunosequencing, statistical association of individual TCRs with disease status, and machine learning were combined to predict cytomegalovirus infection status. A later analysis re-analyzed previously published TCR beta repertoires from approximately 700 donors and added high-resolution HLA genotyping to study TCR occurrence patterns. Rather than drawing on any new phenotypic data, the later analysis identified candidate immune exposures from TCR beta sequences and the way those sequences occurred across donors. In an earlier analysis of 587 of the donors, high-throughput TCR beta sequencing was used to judge whether each TCR beta V gene segment behaved as functional or pseudogenic. Donor age, sex, ethnicity and CMV serostatus were compiled together with the repertoire data. Genome-wide SNP genotypes for about three fifths of the roughly 670 donors were used in a later genetic analysis, which treated that subset as a discovery cohort. All discovery cohort repertoires had been generated using a single sequencing platform. HLA typing included class I and class II loci at four-digit resolution. Typing coverage varied by locus: roughly 620-640 donors for A, B, C, DRB1 and DQB1; approximately 560 for DQA1; approximately 610 for DPA1; approximately 450 for DPB1. About 5 DR-DQ haplotypes were handled as single units for association and clustering, since linkage in the cohort was strong. Among a few hundred genotyped donors of the cohort, an average of around 240,000 unique TCR beta nucleotide sequences were sequenced per donor, roughly 20% of them non-productive. Here is what the overall study found, with its caveats: For the cohort, immune exposure information was limited to CMV serostatus. A few of the identified cytomegalovirus-associated TCR beta chains were confirmed in vitro to be specific for cytomegalovirus antigens. In a later genetic analysis, fewer N-insertions in productive TCRs were reported among donors in an Asian-associated ancestry cluster than the approximately 670-donor mean. Because counts were too low, some 16 rarely observed V segments, including chromosome 9 orphons, were excluded from the earlier analysis of 587 of the donors. The cohort was sequenced for TCR beta chains only, and without alpha or paired-chain data the features that could be detected were limited. In a later analysis, most CMV-associated TCR beta chains were found to appear HLA-restricted, with HLA associations seemingly driven largely by CMV exposure. In a later analysis, several top co-occurrence clusters were reported to appear linked to parvovirus B19, influenza, CMV and Epstein-Barr virus. Strong co-occurrence of HLA alleles, especially DR and DQ, made assigning TCR associations to individual alleles difficult. An earlier analysis of around 600 of the donors showed that most TCR beta V segments appeared in productive rearrangements either about 87% or about 30% of the time, which broadly matched IMGT annotations. A cluster of highly shared sequence variants was judged likely to represent a technical artifact of the sequencing pipeline. Linkage disequilibrium might explain the correlated functional status among segregating V segments, but an unknown experimental factor could not be ruled out. A further reported finding was that TCR beta sequences accurately predicted the HLA-A and HLA-B alleles for most subjects in the first cohort. In a later analysis, about 16,000 TCR beta sequences were associated with specific HLA alleles at a false discovery rate of 0.05. The study gave a list of over 150 TCR beta chains associated with cytomegalovirus. Most TCR sequences were seen in very few donors, while some public TCRs were found in many individuals. In a later analysis, HLA-associated TCR beta chains showed more clonal expansion and lower generation probabilities than non-associated chains that were equally common. In both the original and validation cohorts, the classifier was reported to diagnose cytomegalovirus status with high specificity and sensitivity. Because HLA typing was unavailable for some donors at each locus, only the typed subset was used in association tests. Roughly uniform sequencing depth across donors was assumed in presence/absence analyses, although this assumption may not hold. Because the 87-base-pair reads could not distinguish some IMGT-functional V segments, including TRBV6-2 and TRBV6-3, those segments were excluded. In a later genetic analysis, a missense DCLRE1C variant was associated with V-gene and J-gene trimming of TCR beta chains, and the association was replicated in an independent cohort. According to a later analysis, TCR association rates differed among HLA loci, with DRB1 alleles showing the most associated TCRs and HLA-C alleles showing the fewest. The authors suggested that the approach could potentially be extended to other disease states and immunological phenotypes.

Libraries were made using the immunoSEQ multiplex PCR assay. The multiplex PCR relied on a mix of 60 forward primers for TCR Vbeta segments and 13 reverse primers for TCR Jbeta segments. The CDR3 region of rearranged TCR beta genes was amplified from genomic DNA with a multiplex PCR assay. Amplified TCR beta libraries were sequenced as 87-base-pair reads on the Illumina HiSeq System. Regarding the original processing steps: A later analysis tallied around 87 million unique TCR beta chains across the 600 to 700 repertoires, and some 10 million of those chains were shared by two or more donors. To remove PCR and sequencing errors, raw reads were error-corrected and collapsed into unique sequences using a nearest-neighbor algorithm that merged closely related sequences. Alignment of CDR3 sequences to IMGT reference sequences was used to assign V, D and J gene segments. For a sequence to be retained, a match of at least six nucleotides was required to both a V gene segment and a J gene segment. Rearrangements were classified as productive when the CDR3 lacked stop codons and remained in frame with V and J, and all other rearrangements were classified as non-productive. Following IMGT convention, CDR3 was defined as the stretch from the second conserved V-encoded cysteine up to the conserved J-encoded phenylalanine. Sequences without an unambiguous match to a single V gene segment were excluded from the earlier analysis of several hundred of the donors. An earlier analysis of several hundred of the donors called V segments functional above 56.7% productive rearrangements and segregating when the between-donor standard deviation exceeded 5%. A statistical classification framework was built to diagnose cytomegalovirus status from the catalog of TCR beta chain sequences. V and J gene assignment, in a later analysis, came from comparing TCR nucleotide sequences with IMGT/GENE-DB human TR gene sequences. The TCRdist pipeline was used in a later analysis to assign CDR3 sequences and most-parsimonious VDJ recombination scenarios. A later analysis defined each TCR beta chain by its CDR3 amino acid sequence plus V-gene family, and excluded reads lacking a unique V-gene family. In a later analysis, 550 to 650 highly shared, low-generation-probability nucleotide sequences were removed to address suspected cross-contamination and a sequencing artifact. In a later analysis, a clonal expansion index for each public chain was calculated from normalized within-repertoire ranks of inferred template counts. Generation probabilities in a later analysis came from a VDJ recombination model fitted to out-of-frame rearrangements, and those results were checked against IGoR. In a later analysis, hypergeometric tests were used to score TCR-TCR, TCR-HLA and TCR-CMV co-occurrence, with a repertoire-size bias correction applied to TCR pairs. To estimate false discovery rates, a later analysis permuted the HLA or CMV assignments 20 times. In a later analysis, co-occurring TCRs were grouped using DBSCAN, with TCRdist sequence similarity added in when clustering inside HLA-allele-positive subsets. Repertoires with fewer than 30,000 or more than 120,000 public chains were left out of co-occurrence clustering, as were about 5 repertoires with anomalous nucleotide sharing. Entries here come from immuneACCESS through TCRdb and include only in-frame sequences with V and J called. Some clones fail to appear in such tables; in the studies checked, an unresolved V gene covers under half of the shortfall, and the cause of the remainder is unknown. V and J calls plus clone size are reproduced from that table; the DNA served to infer D and trimming. The sample table holds more than 150,000 clones, of which around 80% were seen once. The ten largest make up roughly 1.4% of the sample.

After removal of 3 bases from V and 12 bases from J, the junction retains 12 bases not matched to a gene. The CDR3 covers 15 residues, taking in both the cysteine and the phenylalanine. The entry retains the CDR3 DNA only, 45 bases that are in frame from base 1. The germline V gene specifies SGHNT as CDR1 and YENEEA as CDR2. Worth noting for this clone: No antigen is known for it. Base quality data are lacking; no much larger clone is found one base away.

The cohort consisted of some 730 healthy bone marrow donors. Cohort members were all nominally healthy when sampled, although unrecorded immune exposures were likely present. The donor tested CMV seronegative, placing the donor among the roughly 340 seronegative members of the cohort. Each donor provided a peripheral blood sample, and peripheral blood mononuclear cells were used for TCR beta sequencing. Genomic DNA extraction from the blood cell samples was performed with the Qiagen DNeasy Blood Extraction Kit. The chain is made from TRBV11-3 and TRBJ2-1; 9 bases in the middle match TRBD2. This clonotype originated in a man between 18 and 29 years old in good health and CMV-seronegative. Material for sequencing was PBMCs. The DNA sequence is as follows: TGTGCCAGCAGCTTTCCCTCGTCGCGGGAGGGGGTGCAGTTCTTC. This sequence encodes CASSFPSSREGVQFF.